This is a list of T cell receptor beta chains from one sample in a study of metastatic and nonmetastatic thyroid tumors. TCRdb called clones again from the PCR reads with MiXCR. The table records 6,000 or so clones, around 16% of them present only once. The specimen sequenced was tumor tissue. The receptors were gathered from a male donor with papillary thyroid cancer or a benign thyroid nodule (not recorded which). Some clones in this sample may be carry-over from other donors' samples. Each CDR3 is given with its conserved first and last residue. The D gene is left open where the match is weak. Part of the rows lack a size; the others show once, few, many or a class for expanded clones.

clone_size d_call cdr3_length j_call v_call cdr3_aa cdr3_nt
medium-sized TRBD2 14 TRBJ2-7 TRBV6-1 CASRPGLAGFEQYF TGTGCCAGCAGACCGGGACTAGCGGGTTTCGAGCAGTACTTC
medium-sized - 13 TRBJ2-2 TRBV7-6 CASSPVGAGELFF TGTGCCAGCAGCCCCGTAGGTGCCGGGGAGCTGTTTTTT
- TRBD2 13 TRBJ2-3 TRBV20-1 CSARIREAGAQYF TGCAGTGCTAGAATAAGAGAGGCGGGAGCGCAGTATTTT
many TRBD1 16 TRBJ1-4 TRBV7-8 CASSLLRGPPNEKLFF TGTGCCAGCAGCTTGTTAAGGGGGCCGCCTAATGAAAAACTGTTTTTT
- - 17 TRBJ1-4 TRBV20-1 CSARDLRAKTANEKLFF TGCAGTGCTAGAGATCTTAGGGCTAAGACGGCTAATGAAAAACTGTTTTTT
large TRBD2 15 TRBJ2-1 TRBV6-4 CASSGLAGGPGEQFF TGTGCCAGCAGCGGACTAGCGGGAGGGCCGGGTGAGCAGTTCTTC
- TRBD1 18 TRBJ1-2 TRBV6-5 CASTPSGQGGRRFHGYTF TGTGCCAGCACCCCTTCGGGGCAGGGGGGTCGTAGGTTTCATGGCTACACCTTC
medium-sized TRBD2 14 TRBJ2-7 TRBV11-1 CASSSSGGAGEQYF TGTGCCAGCAGCAGTAGCGGGGGGGCCGGCGAGCAGTACTTC
medium-sized - 15 TRBJ2-5 TRBV27 CASSRMRGFQETQYF TGTGCCAGCAGCCGCATGCGGGGTTTCCAAGAGACCCAGTACTTC
few - 13 TRBJ1-1 TRBV6-1 CASRAGRNTEAFF TGTGCCAGCAGGGCAGGGAGGAACACTGAAGCTTTCTTT
- - 15 TRBJ1-6 TRBV9 CASSGAVWKDSPLHF TGTGCCAGCAGCGGGGCAGTTTGGAAAGATTCACCCCTCCACTTT
many - 11 TRBJ2-7 TRBV29-1 CSVSDIGEQYF TGCAGCGTCTCTGACATAGGCGAGCAGTACTTC
few - 13 TRBJ1-2 TRBV6-6 CASSYQGNYGYTF TGTGCCAGCAGTTACCAGGGGAACTATGGCTACACCTTC
medium-sized TRBD1 15 TRBJ2-7 TRBV6-1 CASRSDRDRGREQYF TGTGCCAGCAGATCCGACCGGGACAGGGGAAGGGAGCAGTACTTC
many TRBD2 14 TRBJ2-1 TRBV20-1 CSAPQRGGSNEQFF TGCAGTGCTCCACAGCGGGGGGGCAGCAATGAGCAGTTCTTC
- TRBD2 18 TRBJ2-2 TRBV5-6 CASSLGWSSGRPTGELFF TGTGCCAGCAGCTTGGGGTGGAGTAGCGGGAGACCGACCGGGGAGCTGTTTTTT
- - 17 TRBJ2-3 TRBV20-1 CSASGGLKPTSTDTQYF TGCAGTGCTAGCGGGGGCCTTAAACCAACTAGCACAGATACGCAGTATTTT
- - 12 TRBJ2-5 TRBV2 CASSGPQETQYF TGTGCCAGCAGCGGACCACAAGAGACCCAGTACTTC
few TRBD2 15 TRBJ2-7 TRBV15 CATSRGGAGGEEQYF TGTGCCACCAGCAGGGGTGGAGCGGGAGGGGAAGAGCAGTACTTC
medium-sized - 14 TRBJ2-3 TRBV28 CASSFISGTDTQYF TGTGCCAGCAGTTTTATTAGCGGCACAGATACGCAGTATTTT
many - 14 TRBJ2-3 TRBV29-1 CSVEKGSSTDTQYF TGCAGCGTTGAAAAAGGGTCGAGCACAGATACGCAGTATTTT
medium-sized - 19 TRBJ1-6 TRBV28 CASSSLGAGLSADNSPLHF TGTGCCAGCAGTAGCCTCGGGGCGGGACTTTCGGCCGATAATTCACCCCTCCACTTT
- - 15 TRBJ1-4 TRBV28 CASSSTGSLSEKLFF TGTGCCAGCAGCTCCACTGGAAGTCTGAGTGAAAAACTGTTTTTT
few - 15 TRBJ2-1 TRBV6-2/TRBV6-3 CASSYGSGRYNEQFF TGTGCCAGCAGTTACGGCAGCGGGCGTTACAATGAGCAGTTCTTC
medium-sized - 15 TRBJ2-7 TRBV28 CASSWSSRRIYEQYF TGTGCCAGCAGTTGGTCCTCGAGGCGTATCTACGAGCAGTACTTC
medium-sized TRBD1 14 TRBJ1-1 TRBV19 CASSSGGGFTEAFF TGTGCCAGTAGTAGTGGAGGGGGCTTTACTGAAGCTTTCTTT
medium-sized - 13 TRBJ1-4 TRBV6-5 CASSYRVTGKLFF TGTGCCAGCAGTTACCGGGTGACAGGAAAACTGTTTTTT